This record concerns one T cell receptor beta chain sequence. The record originates from a study of long-term antiretroviral therapy in people with HIV. Germline values: CDR1 SGHRS, CDR2 YFSETQ. The junction had 8 bases not matched to a gene; V was cut back by 5 bases and J by 3 bases. The CDR3 is made up of 14 amino acids. No donor had fewer than one pre-ART PBMC sample or fewer than two post-ART PBMC samples. Researchers ran immunoSEQ v3.0 at survey level. The data were produced by immunoSEQ multiplex PCR, yet TCRdb's version contains in-frame clones alone and is incomplete. The sample has tens of thousands of clones; over 70% are singletons.

The V and J genes are TRBV5-1 and TRBJ2-7; 7 positions agree with TRBD1. The receptor comes from a woman in her forties with HIV. The starting material was unsorted PBMCs, obtained 1.2 years after starting antiretroviral therapy. The CDR3 sequence is CASSRDSLNYEQYF. The CDR3 nucleotides are TGCGCCAGCAGTCGGGACAGTTTAAACTACGAGCAGTACTTC.